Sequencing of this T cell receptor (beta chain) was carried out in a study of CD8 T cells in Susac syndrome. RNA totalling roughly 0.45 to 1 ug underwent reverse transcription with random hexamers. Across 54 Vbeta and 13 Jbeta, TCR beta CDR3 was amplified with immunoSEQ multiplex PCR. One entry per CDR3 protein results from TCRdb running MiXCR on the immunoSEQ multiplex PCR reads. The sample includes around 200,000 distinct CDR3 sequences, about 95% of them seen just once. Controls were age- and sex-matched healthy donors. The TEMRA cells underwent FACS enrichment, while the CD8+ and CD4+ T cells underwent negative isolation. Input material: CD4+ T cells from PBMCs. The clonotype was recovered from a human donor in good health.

Here the CDR3 DNA reads TGTGCCAGCATGGAGGATTCCGGGGAGCTGTTTTTT. Translated: CASMEDSGELFF. This chain connects TRBV2 to TRBJ2-2; maybe TRBD2 (5 bases). Germline CDR1 SNHLY, CDR2 FYNNEI. This CDR3 is 12 amino acids long. Trimming shortened V by 7 bases and J by 6 bases, and 9 bases separated the two germline ends.